This TCR beta chain was captured by sequencing in a study of T cell repertoires in cytomegalovirus infection. The CDR3 runs 13 residues. Per germline, CDR1 SGHNT and CDR2 YYREEE (reference sequence). V was trimmed by 3 bases and J by 4 bases, leaving 5 bases between them. In TCRdb, the reads were re-called with MiXCR into one record per CDR3 protein. The sample shows roughly 800,000 distinct CDR3 sequences, roughly 29% of them seen only once. This clonotype has just a few counts. Antigen specificity is unknown. The source of this sequence is a human donor in good health (CMV status not recorded). Some clones in this sample may be carry-over from other donors' samples. The material was cultured CD8+ T cells from PBMCs, obtained from culture after CMV antigen stimulation. The chain is built from TRBV5-4 and TRBJ2-6, with D hard to call. The DNA of the CDR3 is TGTGCCAGCAGCTCCCTGGGGGCCAACGTCCTGACTTTC. The encoded protein is CASSSLGANVLTF.